Described below is a single TCR beta chain sequence and its context. This record belongs to a study of T-cell memory formation after mild COVID-19. Across the whole study: The TCR clusters were mostly specific to one donor.

Constant-segment primers were used for 5'RACE, and the resulting TCR alpha and TCR beta cDNA libraries carried sample barcodes and UMIs. MiXCR, applied by TCRdb to the 5' RACE reads, yields one record per CDR3 protein. The sample lists over 300,000 distinct CDR3 sequences, 20% to 25% occurring once. The TCR sequence derives from a man between 18 and 29 years old who had mild COVID-19 (a few samples of this study predate the infection). Cell type and time point are not known. The specimen was PBMCs or a T cell subset sorted from them (not recorded which).

For the CDR3, the DNA is TGCGCCAGCAGTGAATGGACAGACACCACAGATACGCAGTATTTT. Translation gives CASSEWTDTTDTQYF. The genes are TRBV10-1 and TRBJ2-3; a weak D match, TRBD1 (6 bases). Trimming left V 3 bases short and J 2 bases short, with 12 bases between. The CDR3 length is 15 residues. CDR1 is WNHNN, CDR2 SYGVQD, per germline (reference sequence).